Described below is a single TCR beta chain sequence and its context. Trimming at V came to 1 base and at J to 9 bases, leaving 6 bases not matched to a gene. The CDR3 runs to 14 residues. The germline V gene has CDR1 LGHNA and CDR2 YSLEER. These data come from a study of blood T cell repertoires in COVID-19. Overall study context: The study drew acute and convalescent COVID-19 samples from the United States, Italy and Spain. T cells, B-cell-depleted T cells, or PBMCs provided the cDNA or gDNA that served as material.

Original methodology: Reference gene primer amplification gave nucleated cell count estimates. Method: immunoSEQ multiplex PCR; TCRdb's copy keeps in-frame clones and lacks some. From that table come the V and J calls and clone size; the DNA was used to work out D and trimming. This table holds 150,000 to 200,000 clones, around 89% found once. The TCR comes from a man aged 40-50 years with active or convalescent COVID-19. Material for sequencing was peripheral blood. The chain has TRBV4-3 and TRBJ2-7; 10 bases line up with TRBD1. For the CDR3, the DNA is TGCGCCAGCAGCCAAGGGCGACAGGGGGCCGGGCAGTACTTC. Its translation: CASSQGRQGAGQYF.